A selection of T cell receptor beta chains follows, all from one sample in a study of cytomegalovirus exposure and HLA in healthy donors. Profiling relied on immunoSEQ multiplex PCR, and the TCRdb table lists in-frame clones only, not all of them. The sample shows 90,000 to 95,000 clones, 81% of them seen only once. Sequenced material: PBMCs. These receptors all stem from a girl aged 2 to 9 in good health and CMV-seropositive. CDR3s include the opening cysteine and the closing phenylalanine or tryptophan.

CDR3: CASSQGGWSTDTQYF; V: TRBV14; J: TRBJ2-3
CDR3: CASSQDGFQDGYTF; V: TRBV4-2; J: TRBJ1-2
CDR3: CASSLRGLASSGELFF; V: TRBV5-1; J: TRBJ2-2
CDR3: CASSTTTGRLSTEAFF; V: TRBV19; J: TRBJ1-1
CDR3: CASSLSKDRALREQYF; V: TRBV28; J: TRBJ2-7
CDR3: CASSPQGTGINYGYTF; V: TRBV18; J: TRBJ1-2
CDR3: CASLPNPSLEQYF; V: TRBV2; J: TRBJ2-7
CDR3: CASSRSGVEAFF; V: TRBV14; J: TRBJ1-1
CDR3: CASSFGQGGSEQYF; V: TRBV5-1; J: TRBJ2-7
CDR3: CASRAASGSSTDTQYF; V: TRBV4-1; J: TRBJ2-3
CDR3: CASSIAPTYNEQFF; V: TRBV19; J: TRBJ2-1
CDR3: CASSGPGAGGPYEQYF; V: TRBV28; J: TRBJ2-7
CDR3: CASSSRTGRNEQFF; V: TRBV7-9; J: TRBJ2-1
CDR3: CASRYGVAGFSGQEQFF; V: TRBV28; J: TRBJ2-1
CDR3: CASSEVTGSSEQYF; V: TRBV2; J: TRBJ2-7
CDR3: CASSPGTGNQPQHF; V: TRBV5-1; J: TRBJ1-5
CDR3: CASSQAGLANEKLFF; V: TRBV4-1; J: TRBJ1-4
CDR3: CASSEQATGELFF; V: TRBV25-1; J: TRBJ2-2
CDR3: CASRRRETEAFF; V: TRBV28; J: TRBJ1-1
CDR3: CASSFGPLPYEQYF; V: TRBV19; J: TRBJ2-7
CDR3: CASSVVLAGADEQYF; V: TRBV9; J: TRBJ2-7
CDR3: CASSEYGGNEQFF; V: TRBV25-1; J: TRBJ2-1
CDR3: CASTLEAGYYGYTF; V: TRBV7-2; J: TRBJ1-2
CDR3: CASSRGSVQGETQYF; V: TRBV18; J: TRBJ2-5
CDR3: CASSFTSGSWNEQFF; V: TRBV7-9; J: TRBJ2-1
CDR3: CASTTRNRGDTQYF; V: TRBV19; J: TRBJ2-3
CDR3: CAGSGRSDNEQFF; V: TRBV6-6; J: TRBJ2-1
CDR3: CASSQDHLGGKGKPTNEKLFF; V: TRBV4-2; J: TRBJ1-4
CDR3: CASSGIQGNTGELFF; V: TRBV9; J: TRBJ2-2
CDR3: CAWFKGTSEYF; V: TRBV30; J: TRBJ2-5
CDR3: CASSVAPQDQETQYF; V: TRBV9; J: TRBJ2-5
CDR3: CASRLRGESTDTQYF; V: TRBV7-3; J: TRBJ2-3
CDR3: CASSVEGAGVAEAFF; V: TRBV9; J: TRBJ1-1
CDR3: CASSEGGGNQPQHF; V: TRBV6-4; J: TRBJ1-5
CDR3: CAISSIAGQAVDTEAFF; V: TRBV10-3; J: TRBJ1-1
CDR3: CASSLEANRAYEQYF; V: TRBV7-3; J: TRBJ2-7
CDR3: CAWSRDTQNTIYF; V: TRBV30; J: TRBJ1-3
CDR3: CASRSVTVGETQYF; V: TRBV5-1; J: TRBJ2-5
CDR3: CASSLEGSEKLFF; V: TRBV5-1; J: TRBJ1-4
CDR3: CATSRETGMNTEAFF; V: TRBV15; J: TRBJ1-1
CDR3: CASSTDPMKAFF; V: TRBV7-9; J: TRBJ1-1
CDR3: CASNYRGKGSGELFF; V: TRBV6-6; J: TRBJ2-2
CDR3: CASSLGGRKNIQYF; V: TRBV28; J: TRBJ2-4
CDR3: CASSPRGSTDTQYF; V: TRBV7-7; J: TRBJ2-3
CDR3: CASSASLAGHYEQYF; V: TRBV25-1; J: TRBJ2-7
CDR3: CASSFLAGEDTQYF; V: TRBV5-1; J: TRBJ2-3
CDR3: CASGSGTSGIGPYNEQFF; V: TRBV7-2; J: TRBJ2-1
CDR3: CASSLLGAERRPQHF; V: TRBV28; J: TRBJ1-5
CDR3: CASSRDSSYEQYF; V: TRBV27; J: TRBJ2-7
CDR3: CASRNAGTVKTQYF; V: TRBV28; J: TRBJ2-5
CDR3: CTSSFDGLRQGISYGYTF; V: TRBV5-1; J: TRBJ1-2
CDR3: CASSSDGKAFF; V: TRBV7-8; J: TRBJ1-1
CDR3: CATTPSGSLVSYEQFF; V: TRBV14; J: TRBJ2-1
CDR3: CASSRPGGQYF; V: TRBV28; J: TRBJ2-7
CDR3: CASSQDRLRNFVAEETQYF; V: TRBV14; J: TRBJ2-5
CDR3: CAAGQGLYEQYF; V: TRBV10-3; J: TRBJ2-7
CDR3: CASSHRGTPATGANVLTF; V: TRBV4-1; J: TRBJ2-6
CDR3: CASSQLGTGAYTEAFF; V: TRBV23-1; J: TRBJ1-1
CDR3: CASGSGLAAFF; V: TRBV12-5; J: TRBJ1-1